This T cell receptor (beta chain) was obtained from a study of cytomegalovirus exposure and HLA in healthy donors. Primers included in the PCR were 60 Vbeta and 13 Jbeta primers. The protocol was immunoSEQ multiplex PCR, while the TCRdb copy is restricted to in-frame clones and leaves out a portion. The specimen's table records around 48,000 clones. CDR3 size: 13 residues. The V and J ends lost 3 bases and 4 bases, in that order; junction bases with no gene match: 4. Germline V CDR1 and CDR2: GTSNPN, SVGIG (reference sequence). V is TRBV30 and J is TRBJ2-3; 7 bases are a match to TRBD1. Sequenced material: PBMCs. This TCR derives from a female donor in good health and CMV-seronegative. Here the CDR3 DNA reads TGTGCCTGGAGGCAAGGGGGCCCAGATACGCAGTATTTT. It translates to CAWRQGGPDTQYF.